What follows is one TCR beta chain and its context. Its specificity is unknown. The source of the sample is a study of shared clonotypes between healthy human individuals. TCRdb's copy holds only in-frame clones and misses some; the assay was immunoSEQ multiplex PCR. The table shows under 2,000,000 clones, with just under 95% occurring only once. Study results and caveats: A reduction in generation probabilities was seen for non-shared clonotypes relative to those shared by all four donors. Sharing of clonotypes among donors was expected to vary with sequencing depth. In a few donors, around 5% of naive CD4 clonotypes appeared in common.

The germline V gene encodes CDR1 MNHEY and CDR2 SMNVEV (reference sequence). V lost 6 bases and J 7 bases, leaving 12 bases between the germline ends. The CDR3 extends over 13 amino acids. Naive CD8 cells lacked CD45RO and underwent positive selection for CCR7, leaving out terminally differentiated effector memory CD45RA+ cells. Donors were healthy HIV-negative adults without recent acute infections or vaccinations. This clonotype was obtained from a man younger than 30 in good health. The V gene is TRBV27, the J gene TRBJ2-2; D gene uncertain. Sequencing input: naive CD8+ T cells sorted from blood. CDR3: CASSFTAGGELFF. CDR3 DNA sequence: TGTGCCAGCAGCTTTACGGCAGGCGGGGAGCTGTTTTTT.